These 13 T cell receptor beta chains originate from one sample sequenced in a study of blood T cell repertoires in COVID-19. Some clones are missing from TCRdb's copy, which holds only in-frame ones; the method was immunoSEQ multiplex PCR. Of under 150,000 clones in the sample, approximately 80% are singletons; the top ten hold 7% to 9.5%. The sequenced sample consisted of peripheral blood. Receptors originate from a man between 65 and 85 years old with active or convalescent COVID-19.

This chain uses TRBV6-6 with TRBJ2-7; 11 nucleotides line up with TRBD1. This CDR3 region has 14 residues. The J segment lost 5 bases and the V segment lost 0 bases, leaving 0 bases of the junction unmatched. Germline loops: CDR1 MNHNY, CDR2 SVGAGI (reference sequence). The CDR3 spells CASSYSGQGDEQYF. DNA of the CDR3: TGTGCCAGCAGTTACTCGGGACAGGGGGACGAGCAGTACTTC.

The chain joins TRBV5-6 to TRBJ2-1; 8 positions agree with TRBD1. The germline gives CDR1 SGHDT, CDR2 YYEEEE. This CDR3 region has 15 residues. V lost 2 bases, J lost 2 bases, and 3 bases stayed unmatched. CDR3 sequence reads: CASSFKTGAYNEQFF. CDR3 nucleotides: TGTGCCAGCAGCTTCAAGACAGGGGCCTACAATGAGCAGTTCTTC.

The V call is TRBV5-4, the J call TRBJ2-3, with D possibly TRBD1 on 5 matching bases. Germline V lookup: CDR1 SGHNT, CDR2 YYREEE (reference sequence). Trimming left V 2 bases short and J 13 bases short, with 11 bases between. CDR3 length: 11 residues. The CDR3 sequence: CASSFETEEYF. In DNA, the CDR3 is TGTGCCAGCAGCTTCGAGACAGAGGAGTATTTT.

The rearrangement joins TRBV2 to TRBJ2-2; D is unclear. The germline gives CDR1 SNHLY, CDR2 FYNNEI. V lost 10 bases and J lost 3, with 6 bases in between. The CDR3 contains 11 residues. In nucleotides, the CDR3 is TGTGCCACAGGTTACACCGGGGAGCTGTTTTTT. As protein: CATGYTGELFF.

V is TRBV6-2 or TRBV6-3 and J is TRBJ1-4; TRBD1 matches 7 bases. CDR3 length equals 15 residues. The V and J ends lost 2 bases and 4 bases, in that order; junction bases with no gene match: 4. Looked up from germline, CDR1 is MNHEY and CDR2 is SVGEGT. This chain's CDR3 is CASSYLRDSNEKLFF. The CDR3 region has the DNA TGTGCCAGCAGTTACCTCCGGGACAGTAATGAAAAACTGTTTTTT.

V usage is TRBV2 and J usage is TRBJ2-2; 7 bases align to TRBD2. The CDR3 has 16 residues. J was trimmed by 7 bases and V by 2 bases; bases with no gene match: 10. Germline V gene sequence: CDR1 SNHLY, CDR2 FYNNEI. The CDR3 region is CASSELGTTQGGELFF. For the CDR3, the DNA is TGTGCCAGCAGTGAACTCGGGACTACCCAAGGCGGGGAGCTGTTTTTT.

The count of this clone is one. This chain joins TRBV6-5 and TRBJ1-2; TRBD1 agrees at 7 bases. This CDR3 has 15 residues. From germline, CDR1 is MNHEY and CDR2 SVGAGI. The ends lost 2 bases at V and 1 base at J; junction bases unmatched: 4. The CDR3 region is CASSYRPGGNYGYTF. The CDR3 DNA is TGTGCCAGCAGTTACCGTCCAGGGGGTAACTATGGCTACACCTTC.

CDR3 nucleotide sequence: TGTGCCAGCACCCCGGGGGGGACCGAGCAGTACTTC. Translating it yields CASTPGGTEQYF. The chain is built from TRBV6-2 or TRBV6-3 and TRBJ2-7; 8 nucleotides align to TRBD2. This CDR3 spans 12 amino acids. From germline, CDR1 is MNHEY and CDR2 SVGEGT. With 7 bases clipped from V and 6 bases from J, the junction kept 5 bases outside the gene matches.

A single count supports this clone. CDR3 amino acids: CAWSAVRDGSSPLHF. CDR3 DNA: TGTGCCTGGAGCGCGGTGCGGGACGGGTCTTCACCCCTCCACTTT. The chain recombines TRBV30 with TRBJ1-6, with a weak D call TRBD1 (5 bases). There are 15 residues in the CDR3. The germline V and J ends were trimmed by 3 bases and 9 bases, with 18 bases remaining between them. CDR1 is GTSNPN, CDR2 SVGIG, per germline (reference sequence).

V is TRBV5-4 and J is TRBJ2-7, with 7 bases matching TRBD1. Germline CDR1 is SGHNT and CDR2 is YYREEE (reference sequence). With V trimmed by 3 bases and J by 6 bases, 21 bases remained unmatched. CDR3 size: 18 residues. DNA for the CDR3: TGTGCCAGCAGCTCAGCGTGGCGAACAGGGGCCAACGGTGGCGAGCAGTACTTC. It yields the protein CASSSAWRTGANGGEQYF.

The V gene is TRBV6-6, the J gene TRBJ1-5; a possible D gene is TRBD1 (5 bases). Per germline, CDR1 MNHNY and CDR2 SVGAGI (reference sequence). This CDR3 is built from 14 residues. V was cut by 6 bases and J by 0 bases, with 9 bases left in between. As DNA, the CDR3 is TGTGCCAGCAGATTCCAGGGTAGCAATCAGCCCCAGCATTTT. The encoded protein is CASRFQGSNQPQHF.

Written as DNA, the CDR3 is TGCAGTGCAAGGGGAGGAAACACCATATATTTT. Its translation is CSARGGNTIYF. The genes are TRBV20-1 and TRBJ1-3; tentative D call: TRBD1 (5 bases). In germline, CDR1 is DFQATT, CDR2 SNEGSKA (reference sequence). V gave up 6 bases and J gave up 4 bases, with 7 bases separating them. This CDR3 region has 11 residues.

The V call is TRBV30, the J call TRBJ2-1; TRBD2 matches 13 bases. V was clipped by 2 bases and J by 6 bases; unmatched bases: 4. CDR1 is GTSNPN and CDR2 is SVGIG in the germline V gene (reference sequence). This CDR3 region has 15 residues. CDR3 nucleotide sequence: TGTGCCTGGAGTCTACTAGCGGGGGGGCCCAATGAGCAGTTCTTC. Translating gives CAWSLLAGGPNEQFF.